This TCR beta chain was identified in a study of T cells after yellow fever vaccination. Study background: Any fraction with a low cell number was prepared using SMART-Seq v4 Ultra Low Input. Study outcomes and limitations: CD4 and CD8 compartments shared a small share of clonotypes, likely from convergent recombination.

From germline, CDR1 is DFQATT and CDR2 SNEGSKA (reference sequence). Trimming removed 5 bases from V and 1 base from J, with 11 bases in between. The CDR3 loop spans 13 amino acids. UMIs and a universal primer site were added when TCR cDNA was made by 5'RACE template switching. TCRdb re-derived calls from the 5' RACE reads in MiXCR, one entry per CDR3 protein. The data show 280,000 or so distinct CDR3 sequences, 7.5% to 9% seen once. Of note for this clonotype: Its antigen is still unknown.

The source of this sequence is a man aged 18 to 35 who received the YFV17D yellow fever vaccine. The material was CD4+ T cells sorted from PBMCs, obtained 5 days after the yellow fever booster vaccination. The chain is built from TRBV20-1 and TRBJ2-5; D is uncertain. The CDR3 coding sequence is TGCAGTGCTCCTAGGGCCAGCCAAGAGACCCAGTACTTC. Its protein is CSAPRASQETQYF.